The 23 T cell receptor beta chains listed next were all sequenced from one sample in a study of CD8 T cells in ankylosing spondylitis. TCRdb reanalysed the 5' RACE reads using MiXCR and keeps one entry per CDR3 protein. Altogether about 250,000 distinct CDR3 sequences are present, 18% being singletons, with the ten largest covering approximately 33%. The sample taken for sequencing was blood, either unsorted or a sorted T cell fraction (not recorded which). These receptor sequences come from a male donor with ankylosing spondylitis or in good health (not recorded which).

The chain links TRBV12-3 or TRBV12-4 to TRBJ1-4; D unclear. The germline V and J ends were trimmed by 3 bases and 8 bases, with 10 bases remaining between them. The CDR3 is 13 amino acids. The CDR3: CASSFLLGEKLFF. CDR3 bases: TGTGCCAGCAGTTTTTTGTTGGGGGAAAAACTGTTTTTT.

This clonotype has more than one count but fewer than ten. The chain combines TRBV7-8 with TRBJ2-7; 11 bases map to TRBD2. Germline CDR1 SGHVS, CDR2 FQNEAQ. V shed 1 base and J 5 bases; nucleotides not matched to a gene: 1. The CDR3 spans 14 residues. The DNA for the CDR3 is TGTGCCAGCAGCTTAGTTAGCGGGAGGGACGAGCAGTACTTC. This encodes CASSLVSGRDEQYF. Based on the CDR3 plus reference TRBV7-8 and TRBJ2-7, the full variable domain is GAGVSQSPRYKVAKRGQDVALRCDPISGHVSLFWYQQALGQGPEFLTYFQNEAQLDKSGLPSDRFFAERPEGSVSTLKIQRTQQEDSAVYLCASSLVSGRDEQYFGPGTRLTVT.

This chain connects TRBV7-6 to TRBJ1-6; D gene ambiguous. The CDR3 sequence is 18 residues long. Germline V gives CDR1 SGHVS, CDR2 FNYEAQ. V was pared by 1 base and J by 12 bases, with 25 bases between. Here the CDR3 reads CASSLDGGLRTWGEPLHF. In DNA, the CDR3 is TGTGCCAGCAGCTTAGATGGCGGGCTTCGGACCTGGGGAGAACCCCTCCACTTT. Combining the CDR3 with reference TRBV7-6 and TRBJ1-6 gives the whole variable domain GAGVSQSPRYKVTKRGQDVALRCDPISGHVSLYWYRQALGQGPEFLTYFNYEAQQDKSGLPNDRFSAERPEGSISTLTIQRTEQRDSAMYRCASSLDGGLRTWGEPLHFGNGTRLTVT.

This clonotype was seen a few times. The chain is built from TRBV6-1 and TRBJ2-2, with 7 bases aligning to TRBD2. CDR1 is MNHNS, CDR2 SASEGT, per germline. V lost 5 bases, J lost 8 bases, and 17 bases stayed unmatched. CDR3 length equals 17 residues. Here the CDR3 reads CASSPGGWGLVSGELFF. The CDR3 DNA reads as TGTGCCAGCAGTCCCGGGGGGTGGGGTTTGGTGTCGGGGGAGCTGTTTTTT.

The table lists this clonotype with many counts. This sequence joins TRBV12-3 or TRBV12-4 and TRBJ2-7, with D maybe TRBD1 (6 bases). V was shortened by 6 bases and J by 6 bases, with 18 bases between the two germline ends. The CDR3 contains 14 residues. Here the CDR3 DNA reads TGTGCCAGCAGCCAAGTAAATACAGGGCGCGAGCAGTACTTC. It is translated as CASSQVNTGREQYF.

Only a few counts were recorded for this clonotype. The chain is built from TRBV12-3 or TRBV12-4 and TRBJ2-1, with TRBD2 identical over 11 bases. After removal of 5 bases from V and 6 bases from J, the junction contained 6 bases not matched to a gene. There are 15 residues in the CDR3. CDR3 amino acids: CASSQFSGGANEQFF. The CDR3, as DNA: TGTGCCAGCAGTCAATTTAGCGGGGGGGCCAATGAGCAGTTCTTC.

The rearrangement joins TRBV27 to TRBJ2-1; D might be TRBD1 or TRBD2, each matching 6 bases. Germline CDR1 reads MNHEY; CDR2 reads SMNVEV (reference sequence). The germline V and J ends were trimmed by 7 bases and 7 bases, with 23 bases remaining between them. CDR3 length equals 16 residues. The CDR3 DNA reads TGTGCCAGCACTTCCTATAGGGGGGAGACGTGGAATGAGCAGTTCTTC. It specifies CASTSYRGETWNEQFF.

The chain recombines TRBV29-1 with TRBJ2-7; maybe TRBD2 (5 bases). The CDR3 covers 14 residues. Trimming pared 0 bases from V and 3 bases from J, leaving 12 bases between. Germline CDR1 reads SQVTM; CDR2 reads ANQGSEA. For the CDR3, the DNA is TGCAGCGTTGAAGATCCGGAGGCCGACTACGAGCAGTACTTC. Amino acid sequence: CSVEDPEADYEQYF.

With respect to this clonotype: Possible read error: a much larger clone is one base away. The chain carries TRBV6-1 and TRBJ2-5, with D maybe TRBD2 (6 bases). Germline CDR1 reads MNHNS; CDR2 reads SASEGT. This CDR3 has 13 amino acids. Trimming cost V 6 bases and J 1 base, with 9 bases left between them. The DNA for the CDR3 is TGTGCCAGCAGCGGGGACTTCCAAGAGACCCAGTACTTC. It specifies CASSGDFQETQYF.

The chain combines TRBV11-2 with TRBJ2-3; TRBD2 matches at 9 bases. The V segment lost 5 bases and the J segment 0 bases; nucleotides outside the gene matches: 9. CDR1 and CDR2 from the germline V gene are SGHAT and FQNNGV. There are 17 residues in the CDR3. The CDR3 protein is CASSAENSGRSTDTQYF. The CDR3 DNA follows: TGTGCCAGCAGCGCCGAAAACAGCGGGAGGAGCACAGATACGCAGTATTTT.

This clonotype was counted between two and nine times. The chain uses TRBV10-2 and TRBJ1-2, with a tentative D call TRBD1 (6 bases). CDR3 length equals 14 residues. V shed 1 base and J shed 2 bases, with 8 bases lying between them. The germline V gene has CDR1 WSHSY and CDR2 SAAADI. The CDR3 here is CASSEWGANYGYTF. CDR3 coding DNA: TGCGCCAGCAGTGAGTGGGGGGCGAACTATGGCTACACCTTC.

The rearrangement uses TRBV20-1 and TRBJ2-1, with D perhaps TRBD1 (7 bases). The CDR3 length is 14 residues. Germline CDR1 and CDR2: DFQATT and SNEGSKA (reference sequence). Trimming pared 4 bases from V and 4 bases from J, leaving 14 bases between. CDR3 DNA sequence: TGCAGTGCTATTTGGCAGGGGGGTTACAATGAGCAGTTCTTC. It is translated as CSAIWQGGYNEQFF.

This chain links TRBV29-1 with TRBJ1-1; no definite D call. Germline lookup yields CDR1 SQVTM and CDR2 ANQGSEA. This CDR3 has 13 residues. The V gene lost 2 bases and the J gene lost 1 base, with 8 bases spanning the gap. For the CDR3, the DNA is TGCAGCGTTGAACCGGACGGGAACACTGAAGCTTTCTTT. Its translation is CSVEPDGNTEAFF.

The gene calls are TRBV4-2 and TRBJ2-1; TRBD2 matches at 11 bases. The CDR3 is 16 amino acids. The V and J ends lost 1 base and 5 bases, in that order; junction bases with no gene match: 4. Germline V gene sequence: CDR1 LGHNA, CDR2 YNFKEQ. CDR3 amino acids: CASSQVTLAGDNEQFF. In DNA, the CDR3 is TGTGCCAGCAGCCAAGTAACACTAGCGGGAGACAATGAGCAGTTCTTC.

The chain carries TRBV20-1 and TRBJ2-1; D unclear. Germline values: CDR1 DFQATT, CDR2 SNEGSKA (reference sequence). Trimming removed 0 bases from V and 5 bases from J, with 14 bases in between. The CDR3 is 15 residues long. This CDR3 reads CSAREETTADNEQFF. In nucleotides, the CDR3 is TGCAGTGCTAGAGAAGAAACCACCGCGGACAATGAGCAGTTCTTC.

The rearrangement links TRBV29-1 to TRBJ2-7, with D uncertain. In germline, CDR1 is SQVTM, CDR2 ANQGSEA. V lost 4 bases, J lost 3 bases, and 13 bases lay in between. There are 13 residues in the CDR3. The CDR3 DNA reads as TGCAGCGTTGTTTTCGGGCAGAGCTACGAGCAGTACTTC. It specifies CSVVFGQSYEQYF.

CDR3 protein: CSANPASGVSYNEQFF. Written as DNA, the CDR3 is TGCAGTGCTAACCCAGCTAGCGGGGTCTCCTACAATGAGCAGTTCTTC. This rearrangement joins TRBV20-1 to TRBJ2-1; TRBD2 agrees at 9 bases. The germline V gene has CDR1 DFQATT and CDR2 SNEGSKA (reference sequence). V dropped 4 bases and J dropped 0; count of bases not matched to a gene: 7. This CDR3 is 16 amino acids long.

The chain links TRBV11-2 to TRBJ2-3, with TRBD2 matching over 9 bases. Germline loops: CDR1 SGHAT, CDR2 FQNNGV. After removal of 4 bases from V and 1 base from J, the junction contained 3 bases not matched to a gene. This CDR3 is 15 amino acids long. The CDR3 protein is CASSSIAGGTDTQYF. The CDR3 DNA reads TGTGCCAGCAGCTCAATAGCGGGAGGCACAGATACGCAGTATTTT.

CDR3 residues: CAVQSTDTQYF. The CDR3 DNA reads TGTGCCGTCCAAAGCACAGATACGCAGTATTTT. This chain links TRBV10-3 with TRBJ2-3; D call uncertain. Trimming left V 11 bases short and J 0 bases short, with 6 bases between. CDR1 is ENHRY and CDR2 is SYGVKD in the germline V gene. This CDR3 has 11 residues.

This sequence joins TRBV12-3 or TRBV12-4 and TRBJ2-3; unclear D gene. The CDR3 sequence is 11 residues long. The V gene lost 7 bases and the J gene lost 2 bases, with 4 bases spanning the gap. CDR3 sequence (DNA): TGTGCCAGCATGGTCACAGATACGCAGTATTTT. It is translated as CASMVTDTQYF.

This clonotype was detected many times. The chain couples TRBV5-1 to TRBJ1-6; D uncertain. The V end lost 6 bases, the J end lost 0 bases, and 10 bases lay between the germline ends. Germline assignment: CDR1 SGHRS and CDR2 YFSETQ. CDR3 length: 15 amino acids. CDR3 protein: CASNEGYSYNSPLHF. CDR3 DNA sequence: TGCGCCAGCAACGAAGGATACTCCTATAATTCACCCCTCCACTTT. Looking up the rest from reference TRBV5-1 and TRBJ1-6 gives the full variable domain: KAGVTQTPRYLIKTRGQQVTLSCSPISGHRSVSWYQQTPGQGLQFLFEYFSETQRNKGNFPGRFSGRQFSNSRSEMNVSTLELGDSALYLCASNEGYSYNSPLHFGNGTRLTVT.

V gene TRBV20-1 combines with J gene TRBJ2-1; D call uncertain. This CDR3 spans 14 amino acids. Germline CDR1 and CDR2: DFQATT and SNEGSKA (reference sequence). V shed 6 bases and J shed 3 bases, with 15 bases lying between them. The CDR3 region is CSAPGIINYNEQFF. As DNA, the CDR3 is TGCAGTGCCCCCGGCATAATCAACTACAATGAGCAGTTCTTC.

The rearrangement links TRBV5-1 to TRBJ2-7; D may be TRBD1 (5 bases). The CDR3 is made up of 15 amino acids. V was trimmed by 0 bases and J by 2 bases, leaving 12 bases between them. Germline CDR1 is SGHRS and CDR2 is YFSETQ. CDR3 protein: CASSLDEAGTYEQYF. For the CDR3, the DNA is TGCGCCAGCAGCTTGGACGAGGCAGGGACCTACGAGCAGTACTTC.